These 20 T cell receptor beta chains were all obtained from the same sample, sequenced in a study of spatial heterogeneity in lung cancer. From the 5' RACE reads, TCRdb called clonotypes with MiXCR, one entry per CDR3 protein. The top ten hold approximately 60% of the sample, which has about 44,000 distinct CDR3 sequences, around 13% seen once. Time point here: sample taken at primary tumor resection. The sequencing here drew on PBMCs, taken at surgery. The source of these receptors is a male donor with early-stage non-small cell lung cancer.

This clonotype was counted between two and nine times. This chain joins TRBV5-6 and TRBJ2-1; TRBD2 is a possible D gene (6 bases). CDR3 size: 15 residues. The V and J ends lost 0 bases and 2 bases respectively, with 9 bases between them. The germline CDR1 and CDR2 sequences are SGHDT and YYEEEE. CDR3 sequence reads: CASSLGGTAYNEQFF. DNA of the CDR3: TGTGCCAGCAGCTTGGGTGGGACTGCCTACAATGAGCAGTTCTTC.

This clonotype occurred many times. The chain has TRBV5-1 and TRBJ2-5; 9 bases agree with TRBD2. Germline CDR1 is SGHRS and CDR2 is YFSETQ. The CDR3 runs 16 residues. Trimming cost V 4 bases and J 5 bases; bases outside gene matches: 12. CDR3 coding DNA: TGCGCCAGCAGCCTCAGGACTAGCGCGGATCTTGAGACCCAGTACTTC. Translation gives CASSLRTSADLETQYF. Supplemented by reference TRBV5-1 and TRBJ2-5, the full variable domain reads KAGVTQTPRYLIKTRGQQVTLSCSPISGHRSVSWYQQTPGQGLQFLFEYFSETQRNKGNFPGRFSGRQFSNSRSEMNVSTLELGDSALYLCASSLRTSADLETQYFGPGTRLLVL.

Here the CDR3 reads CASSIEPLRAGGSNEQFF. The DNA of the CDR3 is TGTGCCAGTAGTATAGAACCCCTCAGAGCGGGAGGTTCCAATGAGCAGTTCTTC. The chain has TRBV19 and TRBJ2-1, with TRBD2 identical over 9 bases. V dropped 0 bases and J dropped 6; count of bases not matched to a gene: 12. This CDR3 has 18 residues. The germline CDR1 and CDR2 sequences are LNHDA and SQIVND (reference sequence). Supplemented by reference TRBV19 and TRBJ2-1, the full variable domain reads DGGITQSPKYLFRKEGQNVTLSCEQNLNHDAMYWYRQDPGQGLRLIYYSQIVNDFQKGDIAEGYSVSREKKESFPLTVTSAQKNPTAFYLCASSIEPLRAGGSNEQFFGPGTRLTVL.

The chain links TRBV4-3 to TRBJ2-3, with 7 bases identical to TRBD2. CDR3 size: 15 residues. V was pared by 4 bases and J by 4 bases, with 8 bases of the junction left unmatched. Germline V gene lookup returns CDR1 LGHNA and CDR2 YSLEER. Here the CDR3 reads CASSRDAGEPDTQYF. DNA for the CDR3: TGCGCCAGCAGCCGAGACGCGGGAGAGCCAGATACGCAGTATTTT.

J is TRBJ2-2 and V is TRBV27; unclear D gene. Germline CDR1 MNHEY, CDR2 SMNVEV (reference sequence). The CDR3 runs 14 residues. The V end was cut by 5 bases, the J end by 2 bases, with 9 bases between. This CDR3 is CASSPYRNTGELFF. The CDR3 region has the DNA TGTGCCAGCAGTCCCTACCGAAACACCGGGGAGCTGTTTTTT.

This clonotype was seen repeatedly, ten times or more. The CDR3 DNA sequence: TGTGCCAGCAGCACTATTGGCAGTAGCAATCAGCCCCAGCATTTT. Protein product: CASSTIGSSNQPQHF. This chain links TRBV5-5 with TRBJ1-5; D is uncertain. The CDR3 consists of 15 residues. V shed 4 bases and J shed 0 bases, with 11 bases lying between them. The germline V gene encodes CDR1 SGHKS and CDR2 YYEKEE (reference sequence).

In this sample, this clonotype turned up many times. The chain combines TRBV7-6 with TRBJ2-1; D not resolved. Germline values: CDR1 SGHVS, CDR2 FNYEAQ. The V end was cut by 5 bases, the J end by 6 bases, with 23 bases between. The CDR3 loop spans 17 amino acids. CDR3 sequence reads: CASSERRSRSPRNEQFF. The CDR3, as DNA: TGTGCCAGCAGCGAGCGTAGGTCCCGAAGTCCCCGCAATGAGCAGTTCTTC.

This clonotype was counted only a few times. V is TRBV5-6 and J is TRBJ2-3, with D maybe TRBD1 (5 bases). The germline CDR1 and CDR2 sequences are SGHDT and YYEEEE. V was shortened by 0 bases and J by 10 bases, with 21 bases between the two germline ends. The CDR3 sequence is 16 residues long. The CDR3 region is CASSLGQNRPMGPQYF. For the CDR3, the DNA is TGTGCCAGCAGCTTGGGACAGAACCGCCCCATGGGTCCGCAGTATTTT.

The J gene is TRBJ1-4, the V gene TRBV19, with D perhaps matching TRBD1 (6 bases). The CDR3 extends over 14 amino acids. The germline gives CDR1 LNHDA, CDR2 SQIVND (reference sequence). V was clipped by 6 bases and J by 8 bases, with 16 bases between them. CDR3 sequence (DNA): TGTGCCAGTAGCTCCCCGGGGGCGCAGGAAAAACTGTTTTTT. Its translation: CASSSPGAQEKLFF.

This chain connects TRBV3-1 to TRBJ2-5, with a possible D match to TRBD1 (5 bases). The CDR3 is made up of 13 amino acids. Trimming cost V 1 base and J 4 bases, with 7 bases left between them. From germline, CDR1 is LGHDT and CDR2 YNNKEL (reference sequence). The CDR3 loop is CASSQVQGETQYF. CDR3 sequence (DNA): TGTGCCAGCAGCCAAGTTCAGGGAGAGACCCAGTACTTC.

This clonotype has a handful of counts. The chain joins TRBV5-5 to TRBJ2-6, with a possible D match to TRBD1 (5 bases). Trimming left V 1 base short and J 3 bases short, with 8 bases between. This CDR3 is 15 amino acids long. Germline CDR1 SGHKS, CDR2 YYEKEE (reference sequence). CDR3 residues: CASSLTTDGANVLTF. In DNA, the CDR3 is TGTGCCAGCAGCTTGACGACAGATGGGGCCAACGTCCTGACTTTC. Full variable domain (remainder filled in from reference TRBV5-5 and TRBJ2-6): DAGVTQSPTHLIKTRGQQVTLRCSPISGHKSVSWYQQVLGQGPQFIFQYYEKEERGRGNFPDRFSARQFPNYSSELNVNALLLGDSALYLCASSLTTDGANVLTFGAGSRLTVL.

The chain links TRBV20-1 to TRBJ1-2; no reliable D call. There are 13 residues in the CDR3. CDR1 is DFQATT and CDR2 is SNEGSKA in the germline V gene (reference sequence). V lost 0 bases, J lost 8 bases, and 13 bases lay in between. The DNA of the CDR3 is TGCAGTGCTAGAGATGAGGAGACCTTGGGCTACACCTTC. Protein product: CSARDEETLGYTF.

This clonotype has more than one count but fewer than ten. The chain combines TRBV20-1 with TRBJ1-1; TRBD1 might be the D (5 bases). V dropped 8 bases and J dropped 1 base, with 14 bases sitting between them. CDR1 and CDR2 (germline): DFQATT, SNEGSKA (reference sequence). The CDR3 sequence is 13 residues long. CDR3 amino acids: CSNGGPTNTEAFF. The CDR3 DNA reads TGCAGTAACGGGGGACCCACGAACACTGAAGCTTTCTTT.

This clonotype was seen a few times. V is TRBV5-1 and J is TRBJ2-3, with 9 bases lining up with TRBD1. This CDR3 contains 17 residues. V lost 3 bases, J lost 2 bases, and 10 bases stayed unmatched. Germline CDR1 and CDR2: SGHRS and YFSETQ. The CDR3 is CASSSTVGQGSTDTQYF. CDR3 bases: TGCGCCAGCAGCTCAACGGTGGGACAGGGATCCACAGATACGCAGTATTTT.

This clonotype was observed many times. CDR3 loop: CASSNPSPGGDEQFF. The CDR3 DNA reads as TGTGCCAGCAGTAACCCCTCCCCGGGAGGGGATGAGCAGTTCTTC. The chain joins TRBV6-5 to TRBJ2-1, with 8 bases lining up with TRBD2. Germline values: CDR1 MNHEY, CDR2 SVGAGI. J gave up 8 bases and V 5 bases, and 11 bases lay outside the gene matches. This CDR3 comprises 15 residues.

CDR3 bases: TGTGCCAGCAGCTTTACCTCGAGGCATGAAAAACTGTTTTTT. Translated, it gives CASSFTSRHEKLFF. The chain uses TRBV12-3 or TRBV12-4 and TRBJ1-4, with D uncertain. The CDR3 loop spans 14 amino acids. The V end lost 6 bases, the J end lost 6 bases, and 14 bases lay between the germline ends.

CDR3: CASSPPGTVYGYTF. The CDR3 region has the DNA TGTGCCAGCAGTCCACCGGGGACGGTCTATGGCTACACCTTC. The genes are TRBV28 and TRBJ1-2; D is possibly TRBD1 (5 bases). The CDR3 sequence is 14 residues long. V lost 5 bases to trimming and J lost 4 bases, with 14 bases between them. Germline V gene sequence: CDR1 MDHEN, CDR2 SYDVKM.

V and J are TRBV4-2 and TRBJ1-5, with D maybe TRBD1 (5 bases). The CDR3 is 16 amino acids. CDR1 LGHNA and CDR2 YNFKEQ come from the germline V gene. The V end lost 0 bases, the J end lost 3 bases, and 12 bases lay between the germline ends. CDR3 bases: TGTGCCAGCAGCCAAGAGATGTTAGGGGCCAATCAGCCCCAGCATTTT. It is translated as CASSQEMLGANQPQHF.

This clonotype has only a few counts. The chain combines TRBV28 with TRBJ2-3; D may be TRBD1 (5 bases). Trimming left V 2 bases short and J 3 bases short, with 9 bases between. In germline, CDR1 is MDHEN, CDR2 SYDVKM. This CDR3 region has 14 residues. CDR3 sequence: CASSLLQGTDTQYF. The CDR3 bases are TGTGCCAGCAGTTTACTGCAGGGAACAGATACGCAGTATTTT.

At least ten counts were recorded for this clonotype. This chain joins TRBV27 and TRBJ2-5; 8 positions match TRBD1. There are 14 residues in the CDR3. Germline V gene sequence: CDR1 MNHEY, CDR2 SMNVEV (reference sequence). V lost 6 bases to trimming and J lost 1 base; unmatched junction nucleotides: 4. CDR3 coding DNA: TGTGCCAGCAGCCCCGGACAGGGCCAAGAGACCCAGTACTTC. Protein: CASSPGQGQETQYF.